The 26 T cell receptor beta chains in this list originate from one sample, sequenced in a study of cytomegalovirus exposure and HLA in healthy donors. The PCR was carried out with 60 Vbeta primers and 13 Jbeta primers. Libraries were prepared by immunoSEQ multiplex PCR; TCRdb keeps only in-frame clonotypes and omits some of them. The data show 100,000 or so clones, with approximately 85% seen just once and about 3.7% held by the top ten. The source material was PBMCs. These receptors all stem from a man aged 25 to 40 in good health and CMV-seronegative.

This CDR3 is CASSGPGGNEQFF. In nucleotides, the CDR3 is TGTGCCAGCAGCGGTCCAGGGGGCAATGAGCAGTTCTTC. The rearrangement links TRBV7-9 to TRBJ2-1; 7 bases match TRBD1. V was pared by 5 bases and J by 6 bases, with 4 bases of the junction left unmatched. The length of the CDR3 is 13 residues. Germline V gene sequence: CDR1 SEHNR, CDR2 FQNEAQ (reference sequence).

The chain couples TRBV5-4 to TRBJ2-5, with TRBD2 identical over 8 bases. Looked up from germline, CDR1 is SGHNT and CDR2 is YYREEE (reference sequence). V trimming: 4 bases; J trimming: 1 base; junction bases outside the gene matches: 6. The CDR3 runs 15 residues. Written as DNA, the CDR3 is TGTGCCAGCAGCCCAGCGGGGGCACCCCAAGAGACCCAGTACTTC. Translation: CASSPAGAPQETQYF.

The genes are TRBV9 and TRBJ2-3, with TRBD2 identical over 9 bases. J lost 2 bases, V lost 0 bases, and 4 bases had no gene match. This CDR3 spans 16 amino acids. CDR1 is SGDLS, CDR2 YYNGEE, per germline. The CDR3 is CASSVDSSGNTDTQYF. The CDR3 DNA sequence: TGTGCCAGCAGCGTAGATTCTAGCGGGAACACAGATACGCAGTATTTT.

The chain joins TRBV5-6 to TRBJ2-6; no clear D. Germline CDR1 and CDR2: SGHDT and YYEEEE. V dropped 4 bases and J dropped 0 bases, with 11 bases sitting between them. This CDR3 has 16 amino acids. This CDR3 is CASSDGPYSGANVLTF. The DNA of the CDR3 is TGTGCCAGCAGCGATGGCCCTTACTCTGGGGCCAACGTCCTGACTTTC.

CDR3 sequence (DNA): TGTGCCAGCCTCAGCGGGGGGTCCTACAATGAGCAGTTCTTC. Encoded protein: CASLSGGSYNEQFF. This chain joins TRBV2 and TRBJ2-1, with 9 nucleotides matching TRBD2. Germline CDR1 reads SNHLY; CDR2 reads FYNNEI. The CDR3 extends over 14 amino acids. V shed 8 bases, J shed 1 base, and the junction held 3 bases outside the gene matches.

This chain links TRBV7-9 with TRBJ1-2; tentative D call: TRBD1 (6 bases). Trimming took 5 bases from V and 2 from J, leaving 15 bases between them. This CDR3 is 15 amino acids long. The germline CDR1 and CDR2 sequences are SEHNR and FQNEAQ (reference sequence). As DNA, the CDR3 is TGTGCCAGCAGCCGGACCAGGGGTGAGAACTATGGCTACACCTTC. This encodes CASSRTRGENYGYTF.

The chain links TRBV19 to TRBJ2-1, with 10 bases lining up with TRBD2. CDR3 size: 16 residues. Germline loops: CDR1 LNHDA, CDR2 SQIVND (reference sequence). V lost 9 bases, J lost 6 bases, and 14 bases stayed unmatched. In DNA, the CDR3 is TGTGCCAGCAAGTATAGCTGGCTAGCGGGAGCCAATGAGCAGTTCTTC. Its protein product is CASKYSWLAGANEQFF.

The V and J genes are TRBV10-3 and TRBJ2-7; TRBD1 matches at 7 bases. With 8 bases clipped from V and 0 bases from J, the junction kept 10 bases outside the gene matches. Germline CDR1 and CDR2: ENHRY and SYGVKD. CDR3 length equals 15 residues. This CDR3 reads CAIGDPGTVSYEQYF. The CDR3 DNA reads TGTGCCATCGGGGATCCCGGGACAGTCTCCTACGAGCAGTACTTC.

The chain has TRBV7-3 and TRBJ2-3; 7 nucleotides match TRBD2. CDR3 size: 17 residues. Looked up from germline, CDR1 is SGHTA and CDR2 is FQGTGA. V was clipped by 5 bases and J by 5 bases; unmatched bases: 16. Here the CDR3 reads CASSLWAAGGSRDTQYF. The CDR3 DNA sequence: TGTGCCAGCAGCCTATGGGCGGCCGGCGGGAGTAGAGATACGCAGTATTTT.

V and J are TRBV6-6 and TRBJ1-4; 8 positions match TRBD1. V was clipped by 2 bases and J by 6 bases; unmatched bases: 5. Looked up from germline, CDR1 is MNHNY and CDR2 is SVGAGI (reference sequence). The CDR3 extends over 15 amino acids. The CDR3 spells CASSYRTGRHEKLFF. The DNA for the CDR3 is TGTGCCAGCAGTTACCGGACAGGGAGGCATGAAAAACTGTTTTTT.

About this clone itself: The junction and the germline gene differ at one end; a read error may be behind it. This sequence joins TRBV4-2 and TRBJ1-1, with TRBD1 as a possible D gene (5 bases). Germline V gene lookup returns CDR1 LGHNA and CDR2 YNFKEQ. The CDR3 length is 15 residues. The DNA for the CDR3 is TGTACCAGCAGCCAAGATTACGGGGGGATCGGAAGAGCTTTCTTT. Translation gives CTSSQDYGGIGRAFF.

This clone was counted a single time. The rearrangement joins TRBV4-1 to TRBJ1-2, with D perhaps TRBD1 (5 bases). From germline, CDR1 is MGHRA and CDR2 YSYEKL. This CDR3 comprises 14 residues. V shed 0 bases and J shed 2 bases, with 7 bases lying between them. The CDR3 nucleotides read TGCGCCAGCAGCCAAGAGACAGAGAACTATGGCTACACCTTC. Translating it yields CASSQETENYGYTF.

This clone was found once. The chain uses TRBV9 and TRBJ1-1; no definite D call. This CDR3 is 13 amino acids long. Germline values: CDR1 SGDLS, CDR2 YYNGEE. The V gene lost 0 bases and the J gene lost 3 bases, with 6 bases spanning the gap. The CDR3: CASSVAVDTEAFF. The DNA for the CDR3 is TGTGCCAGCAGCGTAGCTGTAGACACTGAAGCTTTCTTT.

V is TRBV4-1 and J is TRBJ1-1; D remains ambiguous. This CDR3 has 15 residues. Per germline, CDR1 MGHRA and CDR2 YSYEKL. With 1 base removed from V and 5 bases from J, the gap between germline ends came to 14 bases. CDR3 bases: TGCGCCAGCAGCCAAGCTCCCTTCAGGTGGACTGAAGCTTTCTTT. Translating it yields CASSQAPFRWTEAFF.

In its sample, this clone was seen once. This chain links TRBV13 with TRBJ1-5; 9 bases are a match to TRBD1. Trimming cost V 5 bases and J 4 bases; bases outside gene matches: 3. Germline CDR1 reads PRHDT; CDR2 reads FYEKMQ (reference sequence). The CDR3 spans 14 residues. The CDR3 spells CASSLGQGNQPQHF. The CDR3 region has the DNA TGTGCCAGCAGCCTGGGACAGGGAAATCAGCCCCAGCATTTT.

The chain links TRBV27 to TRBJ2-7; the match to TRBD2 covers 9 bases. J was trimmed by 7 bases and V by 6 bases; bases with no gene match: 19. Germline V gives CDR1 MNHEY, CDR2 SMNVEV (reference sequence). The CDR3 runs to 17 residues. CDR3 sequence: CASSRLPTSGTDREQYF. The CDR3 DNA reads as TGTGCCAGCAGCCGACTCCCGACTAGCGGAACCGATAGGGAGCAGTACTTC.

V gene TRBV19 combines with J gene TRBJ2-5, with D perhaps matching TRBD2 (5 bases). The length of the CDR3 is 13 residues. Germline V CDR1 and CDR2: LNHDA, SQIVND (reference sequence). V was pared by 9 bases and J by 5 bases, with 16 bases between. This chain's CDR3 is CASSLNRGETQYF. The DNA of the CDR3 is TGTGCCAGCTCTCTTAATCGAGGGGAGACCCAGTACTTC.

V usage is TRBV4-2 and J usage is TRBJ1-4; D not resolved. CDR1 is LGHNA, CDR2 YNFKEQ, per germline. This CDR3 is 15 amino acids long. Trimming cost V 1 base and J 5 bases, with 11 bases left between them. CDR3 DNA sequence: TGTGCCAGCAGCCAAGCGTCGGGGAGGAATGAAAAACTGTTTTTT. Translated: CASSQASGRNEKLFF.

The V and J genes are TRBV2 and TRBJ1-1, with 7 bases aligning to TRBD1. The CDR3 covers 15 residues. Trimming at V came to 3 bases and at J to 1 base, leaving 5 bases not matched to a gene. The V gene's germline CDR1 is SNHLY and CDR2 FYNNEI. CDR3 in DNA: TGTGCCAGCAGTGAGGAGGGGACAGCGAACACTGAAGCTTTCTTT. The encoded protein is CASSEEGTANTEAFF.

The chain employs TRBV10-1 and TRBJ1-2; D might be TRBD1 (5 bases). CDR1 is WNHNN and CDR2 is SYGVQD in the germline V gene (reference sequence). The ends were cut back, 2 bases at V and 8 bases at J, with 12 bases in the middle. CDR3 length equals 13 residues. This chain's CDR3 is CASSESGGGGYTF. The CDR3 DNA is TGCGCCAGCAGTGAGAGCGGGGGTGGAGGCTACACCTTC.

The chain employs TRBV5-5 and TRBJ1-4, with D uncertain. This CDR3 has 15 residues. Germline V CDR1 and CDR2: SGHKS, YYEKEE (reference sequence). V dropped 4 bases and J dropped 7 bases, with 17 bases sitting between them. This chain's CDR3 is CASSISSVGGEKLFF. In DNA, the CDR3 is TGTGCCAGCAGCATTTCTTCGGTTGGAGGTGAAAAACTGTTTTTT.

The CDR3 here is CASSLIIGGGTGIYEQYF. The CDR3 region has the DNA TGTGCCAGCAGTTTAATAATCGGTGGCGGGACAGGGATCTACGAGCAGTACTTC. The chain links TRBV28 to TRBJ2-7; TRBD1 agrees at 9 bases. The V gene's germline CDR1 is MDHEN and CDR2 SYDVKM. The CDR3 runs 18 residues. The trim removed 2 bases at V and 3 bases at J, leaving 14 bases unmatched.

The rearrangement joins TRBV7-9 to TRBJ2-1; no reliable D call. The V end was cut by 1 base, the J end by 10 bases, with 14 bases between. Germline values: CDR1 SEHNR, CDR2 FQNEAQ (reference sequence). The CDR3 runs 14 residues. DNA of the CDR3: TGTGCCAGCAGCTTAGGCGGCCTCTCAGAGGAGCAGTTCTTC. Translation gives CASSLGGLSEEQFF.

The CDR3 DNA sequence: TGTGCCAGCAGTGAGGGGGGGTGGAGGGATGAAAAACTGTTTTTT. Translation gives CASSEGGWRDEKLFF. The V and J genes are TRBV6-4 and TRBJ1-4; tentatively, D is TRBD1 (5 bases). CDR3 size: 15 residues. CDR1 is MRHNA and CDR2 is SNTAGT in the germline V gene. The V end lost 3 bases, the J end lost 6 bases, and 14 bases lay between the germline ends.

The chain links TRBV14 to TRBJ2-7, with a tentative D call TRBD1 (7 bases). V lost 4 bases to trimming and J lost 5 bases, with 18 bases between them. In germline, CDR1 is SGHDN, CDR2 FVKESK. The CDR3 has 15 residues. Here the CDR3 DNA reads TGTGCCAGCAGCCTCGGAGGGGGCGTTATGAACGAGCAGTACTTC. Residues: CASSLGGGVMNEQYF.

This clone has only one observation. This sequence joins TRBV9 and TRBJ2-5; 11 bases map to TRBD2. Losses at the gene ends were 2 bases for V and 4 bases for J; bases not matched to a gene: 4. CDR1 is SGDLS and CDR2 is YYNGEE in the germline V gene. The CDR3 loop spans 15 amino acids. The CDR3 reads CASSVSGGAIETQYF. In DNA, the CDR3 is TGTGCCAGCAGCGTTAGCGGGGGGGCTATAGAGACCCAGTACTTC.